These 5 T cell receptor beta chains originate from one sample sequenced in a study of spatial heterogeneity in lung cancer. Time point denoted: blood at routine non-recurrence follow-up after resection. Tumor, nontumor lung or frozen PBMC supplied whole RNA, sequenced without sorting. TCRdb passed the 5' RACE reads through MiXCR, listing each CDR3 protein once. The data hold around 27,000 distinct CDR3 sequences, with roughly 6% observed a single time. Sequenced here: PBMCs, sampled at follow-up. The source of these receptors is a male donor with early-stage non-small cell lung cancer.

This clonotype was counted ten times or more. The rearrangement uses TRBV7-2 and TRBJ2-3; 9 bases line up with TRBD1. The germline gives CDR1 SGHTA, CDR2 FQGNSA. V shed 5 bases and J 5 bases; nucleotides not matched to a gene: 5. This CDR3 has 14 amino acids. The CDR3 is CASSLGQGVDTQYF. The CDR3 DNA reads TGTGCCAGCAGCCTGGGACAGGGAGTAGATACGCAGTATTTT.

V is TRBV19 and J is TRBJ2-2, with a possible D match to TRBD2 (5 bases). Germline CDR1 and CDR2: LNHDA and SQIVND (reference sequence). Between the trimmed V and J ends, which lost 5 bases and 0 bases, there was a span of 7 bases. The CDR3 extends over 14 amino acids. The CDR3 sequence: CASSLATNTGELFF. The CDR3 DNA reads as TGTGCCAGTAGTCTAGCAACGAACACCGGGGAGCTGTTTTTT.

The J gene is TRBJ2-5, the V gene TRBV28; TRBD2 matches 13 bases. CDR1 is MDHEN and CDR2 is SYDVKM in the germline V gene. The CDR3 extends over 15 amino acids. V trimming: 2 bases; J trimming: 4 bases; junction bases outside the gene matches: 1. This chain's CDR3 is CASSLGLAGVETQYF. The CDR3 DNA reads TGTGCCAGCAGTTTAGGACTAGCGGGAGTAGAGACCCAGTACTTC.

The rearrangement joins TRBV12-3 or TRBV12-4 to TRBJ1-1, with no clear D. The V and J ends lost 3 bases and 7 bases respectively, with 6 bases between them. The CDR3 sequence is 11 residues long. The CDR3 sequence: CASSFSNEAFF. In DNA form, the CDR3 reads TGTGCCAGCAGTTTCTCCAATGAAGCTTTCTTT.

There are many counts of this clonotype. This chain connects TRBV7-8 to TRBJ1-6; D remains ambiguous. The CDR3 has 14 residues. The V end lost 4 bases, the J end lost 7 bases, and 11 bases lay between the germline ends. Germline values: CDR1 SGHVS, CDR2 FQNEAQ. CDR3 protein: CASSSGSTNSPLHF. The DNA for the CDR3 is TGTGCCAGCAGCTCCGGGAGCACCAATTCACCCCTCCACTTT.